These T cell receptor beta chains were read from a single sample in a study of tumor-infiltrating lymphocytes in primary liver carcinoma. From the multiplex PCR reads, TCRdb called clonotypes with MiXCR, one entry per CDR3 protein. The profile shows over 100,000 distinct CDR3 sequences, roughly 70% of them singletons. The specimen was tumor-adjacent normal liver tissue. The receptors here all came from a woman between 55 and 75 years old with primary liver carcinoma and hepatitis B virus infection. CDR3s include the opening cysteine and the closing phenylalanine or tryptophan. D genes are given only for firm matches. Clone size is shown for a subset of rows, as once, few, many or a class of expanded clone.

clone size	V gene	D gene	J gene	CDR3 protein	CDR3 DNA
.	TRBV28	TRBD1	TRBJ1-3	CASSFDRVNAIYF	TGTGCCAGCAGTTTCGACAGGGTGAACGCCATATATTTT
.	TRBV5-1	TRBD1	TRBJ2-5	CANRGGGRQETQYF	TGCGCCAACAGGGGTGGGGGACGCCAAGAGACCCAGTACTTC
.	TRBV11-2	.	TRBJ2-3	CASSRTAIDANTQYF	TGTGCCAGCAGCCGAACAGCAATAGACGCAAACACGCAGTATTTT
many	TRBV28	.	TRBJ2-3	CASSFLSGTDTQYF	TGTGCCAGCAGCTTTTTGTCTGGCACAGATACGCAGTATTTT
many	TRBV12-3/TRBV12-4	TRBD1	TRBJ2-1	CASTRRQGVTHNEQFF	TGTGCCAGCACCCGGCGACAGGGGGTGACCCACAATGAGCAGTTCTTC
once	TRBV12-3/TRBV12-4	.	TRBJ1-1	CASNRGLRGAFF	TGTGCCAGCAACCGGGGCCTTAGGGGGGCTTTCTTT
.	TRBV11-2	TRBD2	TRBJ2-4	CASKWGGNIQYF	TGTGCCAGCAAGTGGGGGGGGAACATTCAGTACTTC
.	TRBV5-4	.	TRBJ2-2	CASNTGLLSGTGELFF	TGTGCCAGCAATACAGGACTTCTCTCGGGGACCGGGGAGCTGTTTTTT
.	TRBV12-5	.	TRBJ2-1	CVSGSPTPALSNEQFF	TGTGTTAGTGGTTCCCCCACCCCGGCTCTGTCCAATGAGCAGTTCTTC
many	TRBV5-6	.	TRBJ2-2	CASSTGTRANTGELFF	TGTGCCAGCAGCACAGGGACAAGGGCGAACACCGGGGAGCTGTTTTTT
.	TRBV25-1	TRBD1	TRBJ2-1	CASSRRAGTGDLSSYNEQFF	TGTGCCAGCAGTAGGCGGGCCGGGACAGGAGACTTGAGCTCCTACAATGAGCAGTTCTTC
few	TRBV30	.	TRBJ2-3	CASGLIPDRQYF	TGTGCCTCCGGACTAATTCCCGATAGGCAGTATTTT
many	TRBV12-3/TRBV12-4	.	TRBJ2-7	CASSLLGEQYF	TGTGCCAGCAGTTTATTGGGGGAGCAGTACTTC
.	TRBV29-1	.	TRBJ1-1	CSLGGGQSGAEAFF	TGCAGCCTTGGGGGGGGACAATCAGGAGCTGAAGCTTTCTTT
.	TRBV28	.	TRBJ2-4	CASSFGSATLAKNIQYF	TGTGCCAGCAGTTTTGGTTCCGCCACCTTAGCCAAAAACATTCAGTACTTC
many	TRBV6-1	.	TRBJ2-5	CASSQPGPDLETQYF	TGTGCCAGCAGTCAACCGGGACCGGACTTGGAGACCCAGTACTTC
many	TRBV7-9	.	TRBJ2-1	CASSPHQGQFF	TGTGCCAGCAGCCCTCATCAGGGGCAGTTCTTC
.	TRBV11-2	.	TRBJ2-1	CASSVDQHGIVFNEQFF	TGTGCCAGCAGCGTAGATCAACACGGTATAGTCTTCAATGAGCAGTTCTTC
.	TRBV12-3/TRBV12-4	TRBD2	TRBJ2-1	CTGSPVGAGDPTHYNEQFF	TGTACCGGCAGTCCCGTAGGGGCGGGGGACCCAACACATTACAATGAGCAGTTCTTC
.	TRBV12-3/TRBV12-4	.	TRBJ2-1	CASRDVVHNEQFF	TGTGCCAGCAGAGACGTGGTACACAATGAGCAGTTCTTC
many	TRBV6-5	TRBD2	TRBJ2-3	CASSISGTSGRADTQYF	TGTGCCAGCAGTATTTCCGGGACTAGCGGGAGGGCAGATACGCAGTATTTT
.	TRBV7-8	TRBD1	TRBJ2-7	CTSSVGQGAMGEQYF	TGTACCAGCAGTGTAGGACAGGGGGCGATGGGGGAGCAGTACTTC
many	TRBV6-5	.	TRBJ2-1	CASQTQGLYNEQFF	TGTGCCAGTCAAACCCAGGGGCTCTACAATGAGCAGTTCTTC
.	TRBV29-1	.	TRBJ2-1	CSVEDHGRRTSNEQFF	TGCAGCGTTGAAGATCACGGGCGGAGGACCAGCAATGAGCAGTTCTTC
.	TRBV20-1	.	TRBJ1-1	CSALEGRANTEAFF	TGCAGTGCCCTCGAGGGACGAGCGAACACTGAAGCTTTCTTT
.	TRBV11-2	TRBD2	TRBJ2-7	CASTYSQPGLAGGEQYF	TGTGCCAGCACCTACAGCCAGCCGGGACTAGCGGGCGGGGAGCAATACTTC
once	TRBV11-3	TRBD2	TRBJ2-1	CTSRLGRGEWGVDEHFF	TGTACCAGCAGATTAGGTCGGGGGGAGTGGGGTGTCGATGAGCATTTCTTC
.	TRBV6-1	.	TRBJ1-5	CASSVMDSQPQHF	TGTGCCAGCAGTGTTATGGATAGTCAGCCCCAACATTTT
.	TRBV5-1	TRBD1	TRBJ2-7	CASSPSWDRGPYEQYF	TGCGCCAGCAGCCCGAGCTGGGACAGGGGGCCCTACGAGCAGTACTTC
.	TRBV29-1	.	TRBJ2-3	CSFDVESRRDTQYF	TGCAGCTTTGACGTGGAGAGCCGCAGAGATACGCAGTATTTT
many	TRBV29-1	TRBD1	TRBJ1-1	CSVHPRDRGVNTEAFF	TGCAGCGTCCATCCCAGGGACAGGGGGGTGAACACTGAAGCTTTCTTT
.	TRBV29-1	.	TRBJ2-3	CNVETGADTQYF	TGCAACGTTGAGACTGGGGCAGATACGCAGTATTTT
.	TRBV4-1	TRBD2	TRBJ2-7	CANSPGLVGPRRYEQYF	TGCGCCAACAGCCCAGGACTAGTGGGACCACGGCGGTACGAGCAGTACTTC
many	TRBV5-1	TRBD2	TRBJ2-3	CASSFAVAGWSTDTQYF	TGCGCCAGCAGCTTCGCGGTAGCGGGGTGGAGCACAGATACGCAGTATTTT
.	TRBV11-2	.	TRBJ2-7	CTSILDTGPGYEHYF	TGTACCAGCATCTTAGATACAGGCCCGGGGTACGAGCATTACTTC
.	TRBV12-3/TRBV12-4	.	TRBJ1-2	CASNHAGAYGYTF	TGTGCCAGCAATCACGCAGGGGCCTATGGTTACACATTC
many	TRBV12-3/TRBV12-4	TRBD1	TRBJ2-2	CASSLYRGRGGELFF	TGTGCCAGCAGTCTTTACAGGGGGCGAGGCGGGGAGCTGTTTTTT
.	TRBV6-5	.	TRBJ2-5	CASSNRAWGTETQYF	TGTGCCAGCAGTAACAGGGCTTGGGGAACCGAGACCCAGTACTTC
.	TRBV12-3/TRBV12-4	.	TRBJ2-7	CASSFGVGERSSHEQYF	TGTGCCAGCAGTTTCGGGGTGGGGGAGAGAAGCTCCCACGAGCAGTACTTC
.	TRBV29-1	TRBD2	TRBJ2-2	CSVGTSAARELFF	TGCAGCGTAGGGACTAGCGCCGCCAGGGAGCTGTTTTTT
.	TRBV19	.	TRBJ2-1	CASKRTGGDSYNEQFF	TGTGCCAGTAAAAGGACGGGGGGCGACTCCTACAATGAGCAGTTCTTC
.	TRBV12-3/TRBV12-4	.	TRBJ2-1	CASSPPQNEQFF	TGTGCCAGCAGTCCCCCCCAAAATGAGCAGTTCTTC
.	TRBV11-2	.	TRBJ2-6	CTSSPRQGTGANTLTF	TGTACCAGCAGCCCGAGGCAGGGAACTGGGGCCAACACCCTGACTTTC
once	TRBV11-2	.	TRBJ2-1	CVGSTGLREFF	TGTGTCGGCAGTACGGGACTTCGGGAGTTCTTC
many	TRBV7-9	TRBD1	TRBJ2-1	CASSSPTIDRAYNEQFF	TGTGCCAGCAGCTCCCCAACAATTGACAGGGCCTACAATGAGCAGTTCTTC